This TCR beta chain was found in a study of CD8 T cells in ankylosing spondylitis. MiXCR, run by TCRdb on the 5' RACE reads, gives a single entry per CDR3 protein. The repertoire holds some 130,000 distinct CDR3 sequences, with around 7.9% as singletons. The CDR3 length is 14 residues. CDR1 MNHEY and CDR2 SVGEGT come from the germline V gene. The V end lost 1 base, the J end lost 7 bases, and 13 bases lay between the germline ends. V gene TRBV6-2 or TRBV6-3 combines with J gene TRBJ2-5, with D perhaps matching TRBD2 (5 bases). The clonotype comes from a female donor with ankylosing spondylitis or in good health (not recorded which). Material: blood, either unsorted or a sorted T cell fraction (not recorded which). This chain's CDR3 is CASSYFNPDSTQYF. Written as DNA, the CDR3 is TGTGCCAGCAGTTACTTCAACCCGGACTCGACCCAGTACTTC.